This TCR beta chain was profiled in a study of CD8+CD57+ T cells in acquired aplastic anemia (dated by TCRdb to the late 2010s). About the full investigation: On average, sorted CD4+ and CD8+ cells yielded around 3.4 ug of extracted DNA, with a range of about 0.18 to 30 ug. CD8+CD57+ expansion was defined as a frequency above the mean frequency observed in healthy subjects.

TCR beta VDJ combination and CDR3 sequence profiling used genomic DNA as the template. An Illumina HiSeq 2000 was the platform used for TCR repertoire sequencing. Per the source publication's procedure: Repertoire assessment relied on Simpson's diversity index, CDR3 size and DJ length profiles, and TRBV/TRBJ rearrangement plots. The immunodominant clone was defined as the most abundant DNA sequence in deep sequencing data. CDR3 amino acid sequences were checked for sharing between subjects and were compared against published repertoires and the VDJdb database. The public reads were reprocessed in TCRdb via fastp at Q25 and MiXCR, keeping in-frame beta chains. Each CDR3 protein gets just one entry, which takes the most common genes and DNA from the rows behind it. In this record, the V and J calls reflect TCRdb's handling and not the investigators' own analysis. For this sample there are about 180,000 distinct CDR3 sequences; roughly 50% appear just once. In total, the top ten clones hold about 1.7% of the sample.

V is clipped by 5 bases and J by 1 base, and the sequence between their germline boundaries is 6 bases long. The CDR3 goes from the cysteine to the phenylalanine over 13 residues. Just the 39-base CDR3 DNA is kept, in frame starting at base 1. Taken from the germline V gene (reference sequence), the CDR1 and CDR2 loops are DFQATT and SNEGSKA. The paper's findings and limits, for the study overall: Although 25 to 30 CD8+ CDR3 sequences were shared by patients and controls, these sequences appeared highly expressed in patients and within the immunodominant clones of patients. Between patients and healthy controls, no significant difference in CD8+ Simpson's diversity was found (P=0.060).

The patients picked for sequencing were ones in whom flow cytometry had shown an expansion of CD8+CD57+ cells. Severe acquired aplastic anemia was diagnosed in all patients according to International Study of Aplastic Anemia and Agranulocytosis and Camitta criteria. At the time blood was sampled, none of the patients had received any therapy. In the study, sorted CD4+ and CD8+ blood T cells from patients with severe aplastic anemia and from healthy subjects underwent deep sequencing of TCR repertoires. In the USA, patient enrollment took place under clinicaltrials.gov protocols 00001620, 01623167, 00001397, 00071045, 00081523 and 00961064. Ficoll-Paque density gradient centrifugation was used to isolate peripheral blood mononuclear cells. Before DNA extraction, CD4+ and CD8+ T cells were sorted with FACS or magnetic beads. Regarding this clonotype: Its specific antigen is unknown. No clone much larger than this one lies a single base away; base qualities are absent.

The receptor comes from a human donor with aplastic anemia. The sequence is built from TRBV20-1 and TRBJ2-6; confidence is insufficient to name the D gene. Sequenced sample: sorted CD4+, CD8+, or CD8+CD57+ T cells (not recorded which) from PBMCs. In nucleotide form, the sequence is TGCAGTGCTTCCTTGTCTGGGGCCAACGTCCTGACTTTC. Translation gives CSASLSGANVLTF.